The source of this T cell receptor beta chain is a study of post-analysis software for immune sequencing data. Findings and limits, study-wide: The study found TRBV5-6, TRBV5-1 and TRBV20-1 among a few TRBV segments more frequent in patients than controls.

Prepared libraries of TCR beta cDNA carried unique molecular identifiers. TCRdb recomputed calls from the PCR reads with MiXCR, one row per CDR3 protein. The repertoire holds 600,000 to 700,000 distinct CDR3 sequences, with about 60% as singletons. For this clonotype: Its antigen remains unidentified.

Germline V CDR1 and CDR2: SGHRS, YFSETQ. The ends lost 4 bases at V and 2 bases at J; junction bases unmatched: 5. CDR3 size: 16 residues. This chain joins TRBV5-1 and TRBJ2-3; 12 bases match TRBD2. This clonotype originated in a girl aged 2-10 years with multiple sclerosis. Specimen: blood. The CDR3 DNA sequence: TGCGCCAGCAGCATTCCTAGCGGGAGGGACACAGATACGCAGTATTTT. As protein: CASSIPSGRDTDTQYF. The complete variable domain, with remaining parts taken from reference TRBV5-1 and TRBJ2-3, reads KAGVTQTPRYLIKTRGQQVTLSCSPISGHRSVSWYQQTPGQGLQFLFEYFSETQRNKGNFPGRFSGRQFSNSRSEMNVSTLELGDSALYLCASSIPSGRDTDTQYFGPGTRLTVL.